The clone carrying this T cell receptor beta chain has only one observation. The source of the sample is a study of blood T cells in healthy people across ages. A second 7 to 11 cycle PCR used barcoded and J-beta primers. TCRdb fed the 5' RACE reads into MiXCR, producing one record per CDR3 protein. The sample lists fewer than 900,000 distinct CDR3 sequences; roughly 43% were seen once. The CDR3 loop spans 14 amino acids. Trimming cost V 7 bases and J 7 bases; bases outside gene matches: 9. Germline V CDR1 and CDR2: SGHAT, FQNNGV. This TCR derives from a woman in her sixties in good health. What was sequenced was blood. This chain connects TRBV11-2 to TRBJ2-1, with TRBD1 matching 8 bases. The CDR3 DNA follows: TGTGCCAGCATGAGGACAGGGCTGGATAATGAGCAGTTCTTC. This translates into CASMRTGLDNEQFF.